Following are 27 T cell receptor beta chains from one sample sequenced in a study of beta chain features in type 1 diabetes. The isolated RNA, all of it, was reverse transcribed, so expressed TCRB transcripts were what got sequenced. Repertoires were generated with immunoSEQ multiplex PCR, while TCRdb's copy carries only in-frame clones and drops some. The sample lists hundreds of thousands of clones, about 14% seen once, with 0.09% to 0.095% in the top ten. The sample comprised naive CD4+ T cells from blood. Receptor source: a man in his late teens or twenties in good health.

This clone was counted between two and nine times. The chain carries TRBV10-3 and TRBJ2-7; D not resolved. The V end lost 0 bases, the J end lost 6 bases, and 15 bases lay between the germline ends. This CDR3 is built from 15 residues. Germline V gene lookup returns CDR1 ENHRY and CDR2 SYGVKD. The CDR3, as DNA: TGTGCCATCAGTGAGTCGATGGGCCAAACTCTCGAGCAGTACTTC. Amino acids: CAISESMGQTLEQYF.

The chain carries TRBV7-2 and TRBJ2-1; 7 nucleotides match TRBD1. The CDR3 covers 16 residues. Germline V gives CDR1 SGHTA, CDR2 FQGNSA. J gave up 3 bases and V 5 bases, and 10 bases lay outside the gene matches. The CDR3 loop reads CASSPGTVQLYNEQFF. CDR3 bases: TGTGCCAGCAGCCCCGGGACAGTTCAACTCTACAATGAGCAGTTCTTC.

This clone was observed a handful of times. J is TRBJ2-1 and V is TRBV7-8; D call uncertain. Between the trimmed V and J ends, which lost 0 bases and 0 bases, there was a span of 9 bases. The CDR3 is 16 residues long. The germline CDR1 and CDR2 sequences are SGHVS and FQNEAQ. The CDR3 sequence is CASSLAGSSSYNEQFF. Written as DNA, the CDR3 is TGTGCCAGCAGCTTAGCGGGCAGTAGCTCCTACAATGAGCAGTTCTTC.

This clone has just a few counts. J is TRBJ2-3 and V is TRBV10-3, with 11 bases identical to TRBD2. Trimming took 4 bases from V and 4 from J; bases not matched to a gene: 4. The CDR3 sequence is 15 residues long. Per germline, CDR1 ENHRY and CDR2 SYGVKD. CDR3 nucleotides: TGTGCCATCAGTGGGCTAGCGGGAGGAGCAGATACGCAGTATTTT. Its protein product is CAISGLAGGADTQYF.

V and J are TRBV5-6 and TRBJ2-2; 8 bases are shared with TRBD1. The CDR3 has 16 amino acids. In germline, CDR1 is SGHDT, CDR2 YYEEEE. The V and J ends lost 2 bases and 4 bases, in that order; junction bases with no gene match: 7. The CDR3 here is CASSFRRTGLTGELFF. Written as DNA, the CDR3 is TGTGCCAGCAGCTTTCGTAGGACAGGGCTCACCGGGGAGCTGTTTTTT.

The chain joins TRBV7-2 to TRBJ2-1, with unresolved D. Germline V lookup: CDR1 SGHTA, CDR2 FQGNSA. The CDR3 extends over 13 amino acids. V was trimmed by 3 bases and J by 15 bases, leaving 18 bases between them. The CDR3 DNA reads TGTGCCAGCAGCTTGACGGCGCAGGCTCTAAGGTTCTTC. Translating gives CASSLTAQALRFF.

This chain connects TRBV5-1 to TRBJ1-1, with D possibly matching TRBD1 (6 bases). Germline V gene sequence: CDR1 SGHRS, CDR2 YFSETQ. The ends were cut back, 0 bases at V and 1 base at J, with 7 bases in the middle. The CDR3 spans 14 residues. The CDR3 DNA sequence: TGCGCCAGCAGCTTGGACAGGGAGAACACTGAAGCTTTCTTT. Amino acid sequence: CASSLDRENTEAFF.

This clone has just a few counts. J is TRBJ2-1 and V is TRBV7-2; 9 bases align to TRBD2. The junction had 4 bases not matched to a gene; V was cut back by 5 bases and J by 2 bases. Germline V CDR1 and CDR2: SGHTA, FQGNSA. CDR3 size: 15 residues. Here the CDR3 reads CASSPGLATYNEQFF. The CDR3 nucleotides read TGTGCCAGCAGCCCCGGACTAGCGACCTACAATGAGCAGTTCTTC.

In nucleotides, the CDR3 is TGTGCCAGCAGCTTATTTATCGGGACAGAGTACGAGCAGTACTTC. It is translated as CASSLFIGTEYEQYF. This sequence joins TRBV7-2 and TRBJ2-7; 7 positions agree with TRBD1. This CDR3 comprises 15 residues. Germline trimming cut 2 bases from V and 4 bases from J; bases unmatched to any gene: 8. CDR1 SGHTA and CDR2 FQGNSA come from the germline V gene.

The table lists this clone with a few counts. The J gene is TRBJ1-2, the V gene TRBV7-2, with 9 bases identical to TRBD1. The trim removed 5 bases at V and 3 bases at J, leaving 19 bases unmatched. From germline, CDR1 is SGHTA and CDR2 FQGNSA. This CDR3 spans 19 amino acids. The CDR3 DNA follows: TGTGCCAGCAGCCGTTCACGTCACAGGGGGCCGGACGAGGACTATGGCTACACCTTC. This encodes CASSRSRHRGPDEDYGYTF.

This clone was counted a few times. V is TRBV11-2 and J is TRBJ1-1; the D gene is possibly TRBD1 (5 bases). V was pared by 1 base and J by 4 bases, with 13 bases between. Germline lookup yields CDR1 SGHAT and CDR2 FQNNGV. The CDR3 extends over 15 amino acids. The CDR3 DNA reads as TGTGCCAGCAGCTTAGGGCAGGGCGGGCGCACTGAAGCTTTCTTT. Protein sequence: CASSLGQGGRTEAFF.

This chain joins TRBV4-1 and TRBJ2-5; TRBD2 is a possible D gene (6 bases). CDR1 and CDR2 from the germline V gene are MGHRA and YSYEKL. This CDR3 contains 14 residues. The ends were cut back, 0 bases at V and 4 bases at J, with 9 bases in the middle. CDR3 region: CASSQDHGGETQYF. CDR3 nucleotides: TGCGCCAGCAGCCAAGATCACGGGGGAGAGACCCAGTACTTC.

V and J are TRBV23-1 and TRBJ2-6; the D is unclear. TRBV23-1 is placed among ORFs of uncertain function. The CDR3 runs 17 residues. V lost 4 bases to trimming and J lost 1 base, with 14 bases between them. CDR3 sequence reads: CASSLRLYPSGANVLTF. The DNA for the CDR3 is TGCGCCAGCAGTCTTCGTCTTTACCCATCTGGGGCCAACGTCCTGACTTTC.

This chain joins TRBV9 and TRBJ2-5; 11 positions agree with TRBD2. CDR1 is SGDLS and CDR2 is YYNGEE in the germline V gene. The CDR3 extends over 15 amino acids. The junction had 6 bases not matched to a gene; V was cut back by 4 bases and J by 4 bases. DNA for the CDR3: TGTGCCAGCAGCTTCGGACTAGCGGGTGCAGAGACCCAGTACTTC. Residues: CASSFGLAGAETQYF.

This clone was recorded a few times. The chain joins TRBV5-1 to TRBJ2-1; TRBD2 aligns across 8 bases. Trimming at V came to 0 bases and at J to 5 bases, leaving 7 bases not matched to a gene. The CDR3 sequence is 16 residues long. Germline lookup yields CDR1 SGHRS and CDR2 YFSETQ. CDR3 amino acids: CASSLAPGLGHNEQFF. Here the CDR3 DNA reads TGCGCCAGCAGCTTGGCCCCGGGACTAGGGCACAATGAGCAGTTCTTC.

The chain links TRBV11-3 to TRBJ2-2, with D perhaps TRBD1 (6 bases). The CDR3 has 15 residues. Germline V gene lookup returns CDR1 SGHNT and CDR2 YENEEA. V was pared by 5 bases and J by 5 bases, with 15 bases between. CDR3 region: CASSQDGTSTGELFF. CDR3 coding DNA: TGTGCCAGCAGCCAAGACGGGACATCGACCGGGGAGCTGTTTTTT.

This clone appeared a few times. In DNA, the CDR3 is TGTGCCAGCAGCTTCGGCAGGGGCTACGAGCAGTACTTC. Protein: CASSFGRGYEQYF. This rearrangement joins TRBV5-5 to TRBJ2-7; tentative D call: TRBD1 (6 bases). V was pared by 2 bases and J by 3 bases, with 9 bases between. In germline, CDR1 is SGHKS, CDR2 YYEKEE (reference sequence). There are 13 residues in the CDR3.

The sample holds a few counts of this clone. The V call is TRBV5-1, the J call TRBJ2-1, with 7 bases that match TRBD1. J lost 3 bases, V lost 4 bases, and 7 bases had no gene match. The CDR3 is made up of 15 amino acids. Germline V gene data show CDR1 as SGHRS and CDR2 as YFSETQ. The CDR3 here is CASSRGQVYYNEQFF. The CDR3 region has the DNA TGCGCCAGCAGCCGTGGACAGGTCTACTACAATGAGCAGTTCTTC. The entire variable domain, with the rest obtained from reference TRBV5-1 and TRBJ2-1, is as follows: KAGVTQTPRYLIKTRGQQVTLSCSPISGHRSVSWYQQTPGQGLQFLFEYFSETQRNKGNFPGRFSGRQFSNSRSEMNVSTLELGDSALYLCASSRGQVYYNEQFFGPGTRLTVL.

The table lists this clone with a few counts. The V gene is TRBV5-1, the J gene TRBJ2-5, with D perhaps assigned TRBD1 or TRBD2 (5 bases each). The CDR3 consists of 17 residues. The germline V and J ends were trimmed by 0 bases and 5 bases, with 20 bases remaining between them. Germline V gene sequence: CDR1 SGHRS, CDR2 YFSETQ. CDR3 nucleotide sequence: TGCGCCAGCAGCTTGGTAGGGCAACCTGAAGGGACCGAGACCCAGTACTTC. It specifies CASSLVGQPEGTETQYF.

This clone has only a few counts. Other DNA sequences in this specimen translate into the identical CDR3. This chain connects TRBV5-1 to TRBJ1-5; 10 bases agree with TRBD1. The germline CDR1 and CDR2 sequences are SGHRS and YFSETQ. This CDR3 has 15 residues. V trimming: 0 bases; J trimming: 4 bases; junction bases outside the gene matches: 1. CDR3: CASSLGDRGNQPQHF. DNA of the CDR3: TGCGCCAGCAGCTTGGGGGACAGGGGTAATCAGCCCCAGCATTTT.

This chain links TRBV7-2 with TRBJ2-7, with 7 bases that match TRBD1. Germline CDR1 reads SGHTA; CDR2 reads FQGNSA. This CDR3 has 15 residues. V lost 1 base and J lost 0; bases outside the gene matches: 3. The CDR3: CASSLVTGLSYEQYF. As DNA, the CDR3 is TGTGCCAGCAGCTTAGTGACAGGGCTCTCCTACGAGCAGTACTTC.

This chain connects TRBV23-1 to TRBJ2-5; TRBD1 matches 9 bases. TRBV23-1 is annotated as an ORF whose role is uncertain. V shed 3 bases and J 1 base; nucleotides not matched to a gene: 6. CDR3 size: 16 residues. DNA of the CDR3: TGCGCCAGCAGTCATGGGGGGACAGGGATCCAAGAGACCCAGTACTTC. Protein sequence: CASSHGGTGIQETQYF.

In its sample, this clone was seen a few times. The rearrangement uses TRBV18 and TRBJ2-1; 7 bases match TRBD1. This CDR3 is built from 15 residues. The junction had 1 base not matched to a gene; V was cut back by 0 bases and J by 2 bases. Germline V CDR1 and CDR2: KGHSH, LQKENI. The CDR3 sequence is CASSPPGTAYNEQFF. CDR3 bases: TGTGCCAGCTCACCACCCGGGACAGCCTACAATGAGCAGTTCTTC. Looking up the rest from reference TRBV18 and TRBJ2-1 gives the full variable domain: NAGVMQNPRHLVRRRGQEARLRCSPMKGHSHVYWYRQLPEEGLKFMVYLQKENIIDESGMPKERFSAEFPKEGPSILRIQQVVRGDSAAYFCASSPPGTAYNEQFFGPGTRLTVL.

CDR3 bases: TGTGCCAGCAATCGAGACAGGTCGCTGGGTCAGCCCCAGCATTTT. It is translated as CASNRDRSLGQPQHF. The chain carries TRBV2 and TRBJ1-5; tentatively, D is TRBD1 (6 bases). The length of the CDR3 is 15 residues. In germline, CDR1 is SNHLY, CDR2 FYNNEI. V gave up 7 bases and J gave up 6 bases, with 19 bases separating them.

This clone was counted a few times. The chain employs TRBV11-2 and TRBJ2-7, with 7 nucleotides matching TRBD1. With 0 bases clipped from V and 3 bases from J, the junction kept 5 bases outside the gene matches. CDR1 and CDR2 from the germline V gene are SGHAT and FQNNGV. The CDR3 length is 15 residues. CDR3 nucleotides: TGTGCCAGCAGCTTAGAAAACAGGGGAATCTACGAGCAGTACTTC. Translated, it gives CASSLENRGIYEQYF.

This clone was observed a handful of times. This chain links TRBV18 with TRBJ1-2; D perhaps matches TRBD1 (6 bases). The germline V gene encodes CDR1 KGHSH and CDR2 LQKENI. Trimming took 1 base from V and 8 from J, leaving 11 bases between them. The CDR3 totals 13 residues. The CDR3 region is CASSPLPDRGYTF. As DNA, the CDR3 is TGTGCCAGCTCACCACTACCAGACAGGGGCTACACCTTC. Together with reference TRBV18 and TRBJ1-2, the CDR3 gives the full variable domain: NAGVMQNPRHLVRRRGQEARLRCSPMKGHSHVYWYRQLPEEGLKFMVYLQKENIIDESGMPKERFSAEFPKEGPSILRIQQVVRGDSAAYFCASSPLPDRGYTFGSGTRLTVV.

In this sample, this clone turned up a few times. The rearrangement links TRBV10-2 to TRBJ2-3; 9 bases are a match to TRBD2. Germline assignment: CDR1 WSHSY and CDR2 SAAADI. After removal of 2 bases from V and 1 base from J, the junction contained 7 bases not matched to a gene. The CDR3 spans 17 residues. The CDR3 reads CASSERASGARTDTQYF. The CDR3 nucleotides read TGCGCCAGCAGTGAGAGGGCTAGCGGGGCCCGCACAGATACGCAGTATTTT.